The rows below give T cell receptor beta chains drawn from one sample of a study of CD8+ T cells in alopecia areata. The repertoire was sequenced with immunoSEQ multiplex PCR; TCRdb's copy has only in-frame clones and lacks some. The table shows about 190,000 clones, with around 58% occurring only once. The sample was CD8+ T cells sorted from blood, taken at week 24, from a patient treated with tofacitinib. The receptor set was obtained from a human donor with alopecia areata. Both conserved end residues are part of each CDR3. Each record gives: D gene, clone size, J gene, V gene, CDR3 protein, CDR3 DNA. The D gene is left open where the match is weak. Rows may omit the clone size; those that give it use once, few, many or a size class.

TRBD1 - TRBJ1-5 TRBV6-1 CASRDRGGQPQHF TGTGCCAGCAGAGACAGGGGAGGTCAGCCCCAGCATTTT
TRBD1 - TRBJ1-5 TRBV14 CASSPGGVQPQHF TGTGCCAGCAGCCCAGGGGGGGTTCAGCCCCAGCATTTT
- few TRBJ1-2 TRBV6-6 CASSYNRDGYTF TGTGCCAGCAGTTACAATCGAGATGGCTACACCTTC
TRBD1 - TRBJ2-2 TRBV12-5 CASAPDRVNTGELFF TGTGCTAGTGCTCCAGACAGGGTAAACACCGGGGAGCTGTTTTTT
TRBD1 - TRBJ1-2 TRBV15 CATSRDRQGGGYTF TGTGCCACCAGCAGAGATCGACAGGGAGGGGGCTACACCTTC
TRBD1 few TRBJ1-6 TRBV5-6 CASSFGTGSNSPLHF TGTGCCAGCAGCTTTGGGACAGGATCAAATTCACCCCTCCACTTT
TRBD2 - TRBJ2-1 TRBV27 CASNRGGYNEQFF TGTGCCAGCAACCGGGGGGGCTACAATGAGCAGTTCTTC
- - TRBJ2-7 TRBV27 CASSLPGLPQYF TGTGCCAGCAGTCTACCTGGTCTGCCCCAGTACTTC
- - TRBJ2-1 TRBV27 CASRRTKSSYNEQFF TGTGCCAGCAGGCGTACAAAGAGCTCCTACAATGAGCAGTTCTTC
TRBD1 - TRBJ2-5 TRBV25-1 CASRGTGVWETQYF TGTGCCAGCAGAGGGACAGGGGTTTGGGAGACCCAGTACTTC
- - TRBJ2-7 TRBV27 CAAGNYEQYF TGTGCCGCGGGAAACTACGAGCAGTACTTC
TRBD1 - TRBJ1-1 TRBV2 CASSLGQGQNTEAFF TGTGCCAGCAGTCTCGGACAGGGGCAGAACACTGAAGCTTTCTTT
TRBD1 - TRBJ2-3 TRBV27 CASRTIGQASNTDTQYF TGTGCCAGCAGGACCATTGGACAGGCCTCTAACACAGATACGCAGTATTTT
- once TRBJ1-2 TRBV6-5 CASSYNGDGYTF TGTGCCAGCAGTTACAACGGCGATGGCTACACCTTC
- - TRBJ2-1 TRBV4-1 CASGSHQMGEQFF TGCGCCAGCGGTTCCCACCAAATGGGTGAGCAGTTCTTC
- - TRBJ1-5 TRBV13 CASSSKQDQPQHF TGTGCCAGCAGCTCTAAACAGGATCAGCCCCAGCATTTT
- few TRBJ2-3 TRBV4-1 CASSPRGAGTQYF TGCGCCAGCAGCCCTCGTGGGGCAGGAACGCAGTATTTT
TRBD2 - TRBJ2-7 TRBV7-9 CASSVSSSGGAREQYF TGTGCCAGCAGCGTCTCCTCTAGCGGGGGGGCCAGGGAGCAGTACTTC
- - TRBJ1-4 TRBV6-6 CASSYSRLFF TGTGCCAGCAGTTACTCGAGGCTGTTTTTT
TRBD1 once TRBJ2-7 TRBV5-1 CASTGTGGREQYF TGCGCCAGCACCGGGACAGGGGGTAGGGAGCAGTACTTC